Each of the 30 T cell receptor beta chains below was sequenced from the same sample in a study of T cells expressing NK-cell markers. TCRdb reprocessed the 5' RACE reads and stores each CDR3 protein as one record, lacking DNA. Reported are 200,000 to 300,000 distinct CDR3 sequences; the ten largest clones contain 0.39%. The source material was blood T cells: a sorted CD56 or NKG2C T cell subset, CD4+ or CD8+ T cells, or bulk PBMC T cells (not recorded which). These receptors originate from a young man in good health.

V and J are TRBV5-1 and TRBJ2-5. CDR3 length equals 12 residues. CDR1 and CDR2 from the germline V gene are SGHRS and YFSETQ. CDR3 in amino acids: CASSLVKETQYF.

V and J are TRBV30 and TRBJ2-1; without DNA, the TCRdb call of TRBD2 cannot be checked. The CDR3 loop spans 13 amino acids. Germline V gene sequence: CDR1 GTSNPN, CDR2 SVGIG (reference sequence). The CDR3 sequence: CAHTGTSGRGQFF.

The V gene is TRBV5-1, the J gene TRBJ1-1; with no DNA, the TCRdb D assignment of TRBD1 cannot be verified. The CDR3 sequence is 15 residues long. Germline CDR1 reads SGHRS; CDR2 reads YFSETQ. Here the CDR3 reads CANEPGQGMNTEAFF.

The chain is built from TRBV12-3 or TRBV12-4 and TRBJ2-5; TCRdb's assignment of TRBD2 cannot be checked, as there is no DNA. The CDR3 has 17 amino acids. This CDR3 reads CASSFWASGRTRETQYF.

The rearrangement links TRBV15 to TRBJ1-4. CDR3 length: 15 residues. Germline values: CDR1 LNHNV, CDR2 YYDKDF (reference sequence). CDR3 protein: CATSREKETNEKLFF.

The chain employs TRBV7-2 and TRBJ2-1; the D call from TCRdb, TRBD1, cannot be confirmed without DNA. Germline V gene sequence: CDR1 SGHTA, CDR2 FQGNSA. The CDR3 has 14 residues. Here the CDR3 reads CASTFLGDYNEQFF.

The chain combines TRBV5-1 with TRBJ2-3; the TRBD2 assignment by TCRdb is unverifiable without DNA. CDR3 length: 14 amino acids. Per the germline V gene, CDR1 is SGHRS and CDR2 is YFSETQ. CDR3 loop: CASSFLADTDTQYF.

The chain carries TRBV30 and TRBJ1-3. CDR3 length equals 16 residues. Germline-derived CDR1 and CDR2 are GTSNPN and SVGIG (reference sequence). CDR3 sequence: CAWSVEGWGSGNTIYF.

The rearrangement links TRBV12-3 or TRBV12-4 to TRBJ2-5; no DNA is available, so the TRBD1 call from TCRdb remains unchecked. CDR3 length: 14 amino acids. The CDR3 here is CASSFRLPGETQYF.

The chain uses TRBV7-6 and TRBJ2-1; the TCRdb D gene call, TRBD2, has no DNA to confirm it. This CDR3 has 12 amino acids. Germline V gives CDR1 SGHVS, CDR2 FNYEAQ. The CDR3 protein is CASSSASEGQFF. The full variable domain, rest sourced from reference TRBV7-6 and TRBJ2-1, is GAGVSQSPRYKVTKRGQDVALRCDPISGHVSLYWYRQALGQGPEFLTYFNYEAQQDKSGLPNDRFSAERPEGSISTLTIQRTEQRDSAMYRCASSSASEGQFFGPGTRLTVL.

The rearrangement joins TRBV18 to TRBJ2-7; with no DNA, the TCRdb D assignment of TRBD1 cannot be verified. CDR1 is KGHSH, CDR2 LQKENI, per germline. The CDR3 is 15 amino acids. The CDR3 sequence is CASSPMGGGLREQYF.

CDR3 in amino acids: CASKGLRAEQYF. The chain uses TRBV19 and TRBJ2-7; TCRdb selects TRBD2, and the lack of DNA leaves this call unchecked. Germline CDR1 LNHDA, CDR2 SQIVND (reference sequence). The CDR3 spans 12 residues.

The V call is TRBV5-1, the J call TRBJ2-3; lacking DNA, the TRBD1 call made by TCRdb goes unchecked. The CDR3 extends over 18 amino acids. Looked up from germline, CDR1 is SGHRS and CDR2 is YFSETQ. The CDR3 sequence is CASSLTYRRPLSTDTQYF. Using reference TRBV5-1 and TRBJ2-3 for the parts outside the CDR3, the full variable domain is KAGVTQTPRYLIKTRGQQVTLSCSPISGHRSVSWYQQTPGQGLQFLFEYFSETQRNKGNFPGRFSGRQFSNSRSEMNVSTLELGDSALYLCASSLTYRRPLSTDTQYFGPGTRLTVL.

The chain is built from TRBV5-4 and TRBJ2-3. The V gene's germline CDR1 is SGHNT and CDR2 YYREEE (reference sequence). This CDR3 is 15 amino acids long. The CDR3 reads CASSLGVQAKDTQYF.

V is TRBV7-2 and J is TRBJ2-5; with no DNA, the TCRdb D assignment of TRBD1 cannot be verified. The V gene's germline CDR1 is SGHTA and CDR2 FQGNSA. The CDR3 consists of 14 residues. CDR3 residues: CASSGKGRQETQYF. Full variable domain (rest looked up from reference TRBV7-2 and TRBJ2-5): GAGVSQSPSNKVTEKGKDVELRCDPISGHTALYWYRQSLGQGLEFLIYFQGNSAPDKSGLPSDRFSAERTGGSVSTLTIQRTQQEDSAVYLCASSGKGRQETQYFGPGTRLLVL.

The chain carries TRBV19 and TRBJ2-2; TCRdb reports TRBD2, a call that lacks DNA to check it against. The CDR3 is 16 residues long. Looked up from germline, CDR1 is LNHDA and CDR2 is SQIVND (reference sequence). The chain's CDR3 is CASTPRTSFNTGELFF.

The chain is built from TRBV2 and TRBJ2-5; TCRdb picks TRBD1, but there is no DNA to check that call. CDR3 size: 13 residues. Per germline, CDR1 SNHLY and CDR2 FYNNEI. This CDR3 is CASSGTGWETQYF.

The rearrangement links TRBV4-3 to TRBJ2-5. Looked up from germline, CDR1 is LGHNA and CDR2 is YSLEER. The CDR3 spans 15 residues. The CDR3 loop is CASSLLTGSQETQYF.

This chain links TRBV6-5 with TRBJ2-1; TCRdb's D call of TRBD2 is untestable without DNA. The CDR3 has 15 amino acids. From germline, CDR1 is MNHEY and CDR2 SVGAGI. CDR3 residues: CASSYGLAGGDEQFF.

This rearrangement joins TRBV5-4 to TRBJ1-6; TCRdb's D call, TRBD1, is unchecked because there is no DNA. This CDR3 has 15 amino acids. Germline values: CDR1 SGHNT, CDR2 YYREEE (reference sequence). CDR3 loop: CASSLAGTRNSPLHF.

The chain employs TRBV15 and TRBJ1-5. Germline CDR1 LNHNV, CDR2 YYDKDF (reference sequence). This CDR3 region has 17 residues. The CDR3: CATSRDFGRLKNQPQHF.

The rearrangement links TRBV7-2 to TRBJ2-2; the TCRdb call, TRBD2, lacks DNA for checking. This CDR3 has 16 residues. Per the germline V gene, CDR1 is SGHTA and CDR2 is FQGNSA. CDR3 region: CASSPQVGLDGGELFF.

The V and J genes are TRBV10-3 and TRBJ1-4; the D call from TCRdb, TRBD1, cannot be confirmed without DNA. The germline gives CDR1 ENHRY, CDR2 SYGVKD. This CDR3 spans 15 amino acids. The CDR3: CATGQTGQGYEKLFF.

The V and J genes are TRBV7-2 and TRBJ1-2. The CDR3 consists of 14 residues. The germline V gene encodes CDR1 SGHTA and CDR2 FQGNSA. CDR3 sequence: CASSLATANYGYTF.

This sequence joins TRBV15 and TRBJ2-3; TCRdb gives TRBD1 as the D gene, but with no DNA this cannot be confirmed. The CDR3 length is 15 residues. The germline gives CDR1 LNHNV, CDR2 YYDKDF (reference sequence). CDR3 amino acids: CATSRTPDNTDTQYF. The full variable domain, completed using reference TRBV15 and TRBJ2-3, is DAMVIQNPRYQVTQFGKPVTLSCSQTLNHNVMYWYQQKSSQAPKLLFHYYDKDFNNEADTPDNFQSRRPNTSFCFLDIRSPGLGDTAMYLCATSRTPDNTDTQYFGPGTRLTVL.

J is TRBJ1-1 and V is TRBV4-3. The length of the CDR3 is 16 residues. Per germline, CDR1 LGHNA and CDR2 YSLEER. The CDR3 protein is CASSQATTRGTGEAFF.

The chain joins TRBV25-1 to TRBJ2-1; TCRdb designates TRBD1, a call that cannot be tested without DNA. This CDR3 is 14 amino acids long. Germline-derived CDR1 and CDR2 are MGHDK and SYGVNS. The CDR3 loop is CASGREQRDNEQFF.

The genes are TRBV19 and TRBJ2-4; TCRdb's D gene call, TRBD1, goes unchecked for lack of DNA. CDR3 length equals 17 residues. CDR1 and CDR2 (germline): LNHDA, SQIVND (reference sequence). The CDR3 protein is CASSISKGGVGKNIQYF.

CDR3 sequence reads: CSAVRVSGETQYF. The V and J genes are TRBV20-1 and TRBJ2-5; TCRdb returns TRBD1, unconfirmable since there is no DNA. The V gene's germline CDR1 is DFQATT and CDR2 SNEGSKA (reference sequence). This CDR3 comprises 13 residues.

The chain has TRBV6-1 and TRBJ2-1; the D call of TRBD1 rests on TCRdb alone, since no DNA is present to check it. Germline values: CDR1 MNHNS, CDR2 SASEGT. This CDR3 is 16 amino acids long. This CDR3 is CASWGLSGSIHNEQFF.